This TCR beta chain derives from a study of blood T cell repertoires in COVID-19. Overall study context: Sites across the United States, Italy and Spain contributed samples from acute and convalescent COVID-19. PBMCs, B-cell-depleted T cells, or T cells were the source of the cDNA or gDNA that made up the material.

On this clone itself: The junction departs from germline at one end; a sequencing error may be responsible.

The CDR3 has 12 residues. CDR1 and CDR2 from the germline V gene are MNHEY and SVGAGI. Original methodology: Scientists estimated how many nucleated cells there were by amplifying reference gene primers. Data came from immunoSEQ multiplex PCR; TCRdb stores just in-frame clones and leaves some out. Clone size and the V and J calls come from that table; the DNA yielded D and trimming. This sample has 90,000 to 130,000 clones, with around 90% found just once. V gene TRBV6-5 combines with J gene TRBJ2-3, with 9 bases lining up with TRBD1. Sequencing was carried out using peripheral blood. The origin of this receptor is a woman between 50 and 59 years old with acute or convalescent COVID-19. CDR3 sequence: CASSLRQGVWNF. CDR3 nucleotides: TGTGCCAGCAGCCTTAGACAGGGGGTTTGGAATTTT.